This passage covers 28 T cell receptor beta chains from one sample sequenced in a study of T cell responses to AZD1222 COVID-19 vaccine (TCRdb year 2021). Library preparation was by the immunoSEQ multiplex PCR assay. In its TCRdb copy, this immuneACCESS table keeps in-frame sequences only and misses some clones. Where compared with another copy, unresolved V genes explain less than half of these, and the others have no known cause. This sample has 130,000 or so clones in its table, and just over 90% of those were observed once. The ten largest make up less than 1.3% of the sample. In the paper's terms, the time point label means: about 28 days (+/-7) after the second vaccine dose. Sequenced here: peripheral blood, sampled 28 days after the second AZD1222 dose. The receptors originated from an adult who received the AZD1222 COVID-19 vaccine.

The chain couples TRBV5-4 to TRBJ2-7; D may match TRBD1 or TRBD2 (5 bases each). V was pared by 3 bases and J by 2 bases, with 18 bases between. Germline CDR1 SGHNT, CDR2 YYREEE (reference sequence). The CDR3 is 16 amino acids. The CDR3 bases are TGTGCCAGCAGCTCATACCCCGGGACCGCCACCTACGAGCAGTACTTC. This encodes CASSSYPGTATYEQYF.

This clone was recorded once. The V gene is TRBV6-1, the J gene TRBJ1-1; TRBD1 aligns across 9 bases. Trimming at V came to 1 base and at J to 4 bases, leaving 10 bases not matched to a gene. Germline CDR1 and CDR2: MNHNS and SASEGT. The CDR3 contains 17 residues. Here the CDR3 reads CASSEGPGTGYFTEAFF. The DNA of the CDR3 is TGTGCCAGCAGTGAAGGCCCCGGGACAGGGTACTTCACTGAAGCTTTCTTT.

The rearrangement uses TRBV7-9 and TRBJ1-4; possible D gene TRBD1, 6 bases. This CDR3 has 14 amino acids. Trimming cost V 5 bases and J 4 bases, with 11 bases left between them. Germline V lookup: CDR1 SEHNR, CDR2 FQNEAQ (reference sequence). CDR3 nucleotide sequence: TGTGCCAGCAGCCGACAGGTCGATAATGAAAAACTGTTTTTT. Translation: CASSRQVDNEKLFF. Full variable domain (missing parts from reference TRBV7-9 and TRBJ1-4): DTGVSQNPRHKITKRGQNVTFRCDPISEHNRLYWYRQTLGQGPEFLTYFQNEAQLEKSRLLSDRFSAERPKGSFSTLEIQRTEQGDSAMYLCASSRQVDNEKLFFGSGTQLSVL.

The V call is TRBV7-2, the J call TRBJ1-5, with D hard to call. The CDR3 runs to 13 residues. Per the germline V gene, CDR1 is SGHTA and CDR2 is FQGNSA. The ends were cut back, 3 bases at V and 4 bases at J, with 7 bases in the middle. The CDR3 reads CASSFFLNQPQHF. The CDR3 DNA is TGTGCCAGCAGCTTTTTCCTGAATCAGCCCCAGCATTTT.

The chain carries TRBV2 and TRBJ2-3, with 11 nucleotides matching TRBD2. V lost 5 bases to trimming and J lost 5 bases; unmatched junction nucleotides: 6. The V gene's germline CDR1 is SNHLY and CDR2 FYNNEI. This CDR3 is 15 amino acids long. The DNA for the CDR3 is TGTGCCAGCAGTTCCGGGACTAGCGGAATAGATACGCAGTATTTT. Protein sequence: CASSSGTSGIDTQYF.

This chain uses TRBV9 with TRBJ2-3; 7 nucleotides agree with TRBD1. Germline trimming cut 0 bases from V and 4 bases from J; bases unmatched to any gene: 8. CDR3 length: 16 residues. Per the germline V gene, CDR1 is SGDLS and CDR2 is YYNGEE. The CDR3 nucleotides are TGTGCCAGCAGCGTAGAATGGACAGGTATCTCAGATACGCAGTATTTT. Protein: CASSVEWTGISDTQYF. The full variable domain, with the rest looked up from reference TRBV9 and TRBJ2-3, is DSGVTQTPKHLITATGQRVTLRCSPRSGDLSVYWYQQSLDQGLQFLIQYYNGEERAKGNILERFSAQQFPDLHSELNLSSLELGDSALYFCASSVEWTGISDTQYFGPGTRLTVL.

The chain joins TRBV2 to TRBJ1-2; D possibly corresponds to TRBD1 (6 bases). Between the trimmed V and J ends, which lost 5 bases and 8 bases, there was a span of 12 bases. The CDR3 has 12 amino acids. Germline CDR1 reads SNHLY; CDR2 reads FYNNEI. For the CDR3, the DNA is TGTGCCAGCAGTTGGTCAGGGGACGGCTACACCTTC. It codes for CASSWSGDGYTF. The whole variable domain, filled in from reference TRBV2 and TRBJ1-2, reads EPEVTQTPSHQVTQMGQEVILRCVPISNHLYFYWYRQILGQKVEFLVSFYNNEISEKSEIFDDQFSVERPDGSNFTLKIRSTKLEDSAMYFCASSWSGDGYTFGSGTRLTVV.

The chain has TRBV7-3 and TRBJ2-1; possibly TRBD1 for D (6 bases). The germline V gene encodes CDR1 SGHTA and CDR2 FQGTGA. Trimming removed 1 base at V and 3 bases at J, with 7 bases between. The CDR3 is 14 residues long. The CDR3 reads CASSLKGGYNEQFF. CDR3 nucleotide sequence: TGTGCCAGCAGCTTAAAAGGGGGCTACAATGAGCAGTTCTTC.

The chain employs TRBV7-9 and TRBJ2-1; D not resolved. The germline V gene encodes CDR1 SEHNR and CDR2 FQNEAQ (reference sequence). Trimming left V 1 base short and J 9 bases short, with 25 bases between. The CDR3 has 18 residues. This chain's CDR3 is CASSLDHSTLDTQREQFF. The CDR3 DNA is TGTGCCAGCAGCTTAGACCATTCCACCCTCGATACGCAGCGTGAGCAGTTCTTC. The full variable domain, with the rest looked up from reference TRBV7-9 and TRBJ2-1, is DTGVSQNPRHKITKRGQNVTFRCDPISEHNRLYWYRQTLGQGPEFLTYFQNEAQLEKSRLLSDRFSAERPKGSFSTLEIQRTEQGDSAMYLCASSLDHSTLDTQREQFFGPGTRLTVL.

V usage is TRBV19 and J usage is TRBJ2-1, with 11 nucleotides matching TRBD1. CDR1 is LNHDA and CDR2 is SQIVND in the germline V gene (reference sequence). The CDR3 consists of 15 residues. Trimming at V came to 7 bases and at J to 6 bases, leaving 8 bases not matched to a gene. The CDR3 region has the DNA TGTGCCAGTATGACATGGGGGACAGGGGGCAATGAGCAGTTCTTC. Amino acids: CASMTWGTGGNEQFF. Using reference TRBV19 and TRBJ2-1 for the parts outside the CDR3, the full variable domain is DGGITQSPKYLFRKEGQNVTLSCEQNLNHDAMYWYRQDPGQGLRLIYYSQIVNDFQKGDIAEGYSVSREKKESFPLTVTSAQKNPTAFYLCASMTWGTGGNEQFFGPGTRLTVL.

This rearrangement joins TRBV5-4 to TRBJ2-1; tentatively, D is TRBD1 (6 bases). The V end lost 3 bases, the J end lost 2 bases, and 6 bases lay between the germline ends. The CDR3 extends over 13 amino acids. Germline V gives CDR1 SGHNT, CDR2 YYREEE (reference sequence). CDR3 in amino acids: CASSWTAYNEQFF. CDR3 sequence (DNA): TGTGCCAGCAGCTGGACAGCCTACAATGAGCAGTTCTTC.

This chain connects TRBV13 to TRBJ1-2; 7 nucleotides match TRBD1. Germline V CDR1 and CDR2: PRHDT, FYEKMQ (reference sequence). After removal of 5 bases from V and 3 bases from J, the junction contained 15 bases not matched to a gene. CDR3 length: 17 amino acids. The CDR3 coding sequence is TGTGCCAGCAGCGATGAGGGCTCGACAGGGAAAGACTATGGCTACACCTTC. Protein sequence: CASSDEGSTGKDYGYTF.

The chain links TRBV4-1 to TRBJ1-3; D uncertain. The CDR3 is 16 amino acids. The germline V gene encodes CDR1 MGHRA and CDR2 YSYEKL. V lost 1 base and J 0 bases, leaving 10 bases between the germline ends. CDR3 in amino acids: CASSQGWSSSGNTIYF. Here the CDR3 DNA reads TGCGCCAGCAGCCAAGGGTGGTCCAGCTCTGGAAACACCATATATTTT.

The CDR3 spells CASSVATGTGSGEQYF. The CDR3 DNA is TGTGCCAGTAGTGTGGCAACCGGGACAGGGTCGGGCGAGCAGTACTTC. The genes are TRBV19 and TRBJ2-7; 9 nucleotides agree with TRBD1. From germline, CDR1 is LNHDA and CDR2 SQIVND (reference sequence). The CDR3 contains 16 residues. V trimming: 5 bases; J trimming: 6 bases; junction bases outside the gene matches: 14.

This chain uses TRBV5-1 with TRBJ2-5; D is possibly TRBD2 (6 bases). CDR1 and CDR2 (germline): SGHRS, YFSETQ. The V end lost 5 bases, the J end lost 0 bases, and 14 bases lay between the germline ends. The CDR3 runs to 15 residues. The CDR3 sequence: CASSRQWDYQETQYF. The DNA for the CDR3 is TGCGCCAGCAGTAGACAGTGGGACTACCAAGAGACCCAGTACTTC.

This chain uses TRBV28 with TRBJ2-7, with 8 nucleotides matching TRBD1. The germline V gene has CDR1 MDHEN and CDR2 SYDVKM. Trimming removed 5 bases from V and 3 bases from J; junction bases left unmatched: 6. The CDR3 is 14 residues long. CDR3 amino acids: CASSPQGAHYEQYF. The CDR3, as DNA: TGTGCCAGCAGTCCCCAGGGGGCTCACTACGAGCAGTACTTC.

CDR3 sequence: CASSRTRDSYEQYF. The CDR3 nucleotides are TGCGCCAGCAGCAGGACCCGGGACTCCTACGAGCAGTACTTC. This chain links TRBV5-1 with TRBJ2-7; D perhaps matches TRBD2 (5 bases). V lost 4 bases to trimming and J lost 0 bases, with 11 bases between them. The germline V gene has CDR1 SGHRS and CDR2 YFSETQ. This CDR3 has 14 residues.

The V and J genes are TRBV7-2 and TRBJ1-5; D unresolved. The CDR3 extends over 16 amino acids. Germline V gene data show CDR1 as SGHTA and CDR2 as FQGNSA. Trimming removed 5 bases at V and 7 bases at J, with 21 bases between. For the CDR3, the DNA is TGTGCCAGCAGCGCTGCTGCGGGCTCGCTGGGACAGCCCCAGCATTTT. The encoded protein is CASSAAAGSLGQPQHF.

The genes are TRBV2 and TRBJ1-5; 7 bases map to TRBD1. With 6 bases clipped from V and 6 bases from J, the junction kept 11 bases outside the gene matches. Per the germline V gene, CDR1 is SNHLY and CDR2 is FYNNEI. This CDR3 is 15 amino acids long. In DNA, the CDR3 is TGTGCCAGCAGCATACAGGGGACGCGGGGTCAGCCCCAGCATTTT. Amino acid sequence: CASSIQGTRGQPQHF.

This clone was detected once. One junction end does not reproduce the germline sequence, and a read error may be involved. The chain joins TRBV3-1 (or the pseudogene TRBV3-2) to TRBJ1-1, with D maybe TRBD1 (6 bases). CDR1 is LGHDT and CDR2 is YNNKEL in the germline V gene (reference sequence). The CDR3 sequence is 14 residues long. DNA of the CDR3: TGTGCCAGCAGCCAAGTACCGGGGGACACGGAAGCTTTCTTT. This sequence encodes CASSQVPGDTEAFF.

This sequence joins TRBV3-1 (or the pseudogene TRBV3-2) and TRBJ2-4, with D possibly TRBD1 on 6 matching bases. V was trimmed by 1 base and J by 9 bases, leaving 13 bases between them. CDR3 length: 14 amino acids. CDR1 LGHDT and CDR2 YNNKEL come from the germline V gene (reference sequence). The CDR3 loop is CASSQGQGLGIQYF. The CDR3 coding sequence is TGTGCCAGCAGCCAAGGGCAGGGGTTGGGCATTCAGTACTTC.

The chain has TRBV20-1 and TRBJ2-5; D remains ambiguous. The V gene's germline CDR1 is DFQATT and CDR2 SNEGSKA (reference sequence). This CDR3 comprises 11 residues. The V gene lost 3 bases and the J gene lost 4 bases, with 6 bases spanning the gap. The CDR3 region has the DNA TGCAGTGCTAGCTTAGGAGAGACCCAGTACTTC. It codes for CSASLGETQYF.

The chain joins TRBV19 to TRBJ2-7; TRBD2 aligns across 9 bases. V lost 6 bases to trimming and J lost 7 bases; unmatched junction nucleotides: 7. There are 13 residues in the CDR3. Germline values: CDR1 LNHDA, CDR2 SQIVND (reference sequence). The chain's CDR3 is CASSGLAGREQYF. In DNA, the CDR3 is TGTGCCAGTAGCGGCCTAGCGGGACGGGAGCAGTACTTC. Variable domain in full (rest from reference TRBV19 and TRBJ2-7): DGGITQSPKYLFRKEGQNVTLSCEQNLNHDAMYWYRQDPGQGLRLIYYSQIVNDFQKGDIAEGYSVSREKKESFPLTVTSAQKNPTAFYLCASSGLAGREQYFGPGTRLTVT.

The gene calls are TRBV19 and TRBJ2-7; 7 bases line up with TRBD1. The ends lost 4 bases at V and 7 bases at J; junction bases unmatched: 7. Looked up from germline, CDR1 is LNHDA and CDR2 is SQIVND (reference sequence). This CDR3 comprises 13 residues. CDR3: CASSSQGVREQYF. In nucleotides, the CDR3 is TGTGCCAGTAGTAGCCAGGGGGTTCGGGAGCAGTACTTC.

The chain recombines TRBV11-3 with TRBJ2-1, with D perhaps TRBD2 (5 bases). CDR3 length: 14 amino acids. Germline V lookup: CDR1 SGHNT, CDR2 YENEEA. V was trimmed by 3 bases and J by 0 bases, leaving 6 bases between them. CDR3 DNA sequence: TGTGCCAGCAGCTTTGGGAGCTCCTACAATGAGCAGTTCTTC. It yields the protein CASSFGSSYNEQFF.

The chain links TRBV6-5 to TRBJ1-3; D is possibly TRBD1 (6 bases). V was trimmed by 7 bases and J by 0 bases, leaving 13 bases between them. Germline V gene data show CDR1 as MNHEY and CDR2 as SVGAGI. The CDR3 covers 15 residues. The CDR3 bases are TGTGCCAGCAACGGGGGGGCCTTCTCTGGAAACACCATATATTTT. Encoded protein: CASNGGAFSGNTIYF.

This clone appeared a single time. The chain joins TRBV6-5 to TRBJ1-2, with a possible D match to TRBD1 (5 bases). CDR3 length: 14 amino acids. V was shortened by 6 bases and J by 6 bases, with 17 bases between the two germline ends. Germline CDR1 and CDR2: MNHEY and SVGAGI. The CDR3 DNA reads as TGTGCCAGCAGGACCTCGGGGGGTGTAGATGGCTACACCTTC. This translates into CASRTSGGVDGYTF.

This clone appeared once. The chain has TRBV6-5 and TRBJ2-7; TRBD2 matches 11 bases. V dropped 7 bases and J dropped 4; count of bases not matched to a gene: 6. Germline V gene lookup returns CDR1 MNHEY and CDR2 SVGAGI. The CDR3 contains 14 residues. The CDR3 DNA reads as TGTGCCAGCATACGGACTAGCGGGCTGTACGAGCAGTACTTC. Protein: CASIRTSGLYEQYF.